This is a list of T cell receptor beta chains from one sample in a study of early T cells in non-severe SARS-CoV-2 infection. In TCRdb, the 5' RACE reads were re-called with MiXCR into one record per CDR3 protein. Here the sample spans approximately 67,000 distinct CDR3 sequences, roughly 9.1% being singletons. Input material: whole blood. The receptors were gathered from an adult who was a healthcare worker with PCR-confirmed SARS-CoV-2 infection or an uninfected control (not recorded which). Both conserved end residues are part of each CDR3. D genes are given only for firm matches. Clone size is stated in some rows and not others, as once, few, many or a class when expanded.

v_call: TRBV3-1
clone_size: -
d_call: -
j_call: TRBJ2-5
cdr3_aa: CASSQDSGFKETQYF
cdr3_nt: TGTGCCAGCAGCCAAGACAGCGGGTTTAAAGAGACCCAGTACTTC

v_call: TRBV4-2
clone_size: many
d_call: TRBD2
j_call: TRBJ2-1
cdr3_aa: CASSPLASGRNEQFF
cdr3_nt: TGTGCCAGCAGCCCCCTGGCTAGCGGGAGGAATGAGCAGTTCTTC

v_call: TRBV7-2
clone_size: few
d_call: TRBD2
j_call: TRBJ2-5
cdr3_aa: CASSPIAGVQETQYF
cdr3_nt: TGTGCCAGCAGCCCAATAGCGGGAGTTCAAGAGACCCAGTACTTC

v_call: TRBV6-2/TRBV6-3
clone_size: few
d_call: TRBD2
j_call: TRBJ2-7
cdr3_aa: CASSYKASGLLLSYEQYF
cdr3_nt: TGTGCCAGCAGTTACAAGGCTAGCGGGCTTTTGTTATCCTACGAGCAGTACTTC

v_call: TRBV28
clone_size: few
d_call: -
j_call: TRBJ1-1
cdr3_aa: CASSTQGIRGEAFF
cdr3_nt: TGTGCCAGCAGTACGCAGGGTATACGTGGTGAAGCTTTCTTT

v_call: TRBV6-5
clone_size: few
d_call: -
j_call: TRBJ2-5
cdr3_aa: CASRSRKKTQYF
cdr3_nt: TGTGCCAGCAGATCAAGAAAGAAGACCCAGTACTTC

v_call: TRBV7-3
clone_size: many
d_call: -
j_call: TRBJ2-5
cdr3_aa: CASSLSPQETQYF
cdr3_nt: TGTGCCAGCAGCCTATCGCCACAAGAGACCCAGTACTTC

v_call: TRBV12-3/TRBV12-4
clone_size: few
d_call: TRBD2
j_call: TRBJ2-1
cdr3_aa: CASSSPREEIYNEQFF
cdr3_nt: TGTGCCAGCAGTTCCCCCCGGGAGGAGATCTACAATGAGCAGTTCTTC

v_call: TRBV30
clone_size: many
d_call: -
j_call: TRBJ1-2
cdr3_aa: CAWSVGGTGYTF
cdr3_nt: TGTGCCTGGAGTGTTGGAGGGACTGGCTACACCTTC

v_call: TRBV3-1
clone_size: -
d_call: TRBD2
j_call: TRBJ2-1
cdr3_aa: CASSQDRSSGRRGQFF
cdr3_nt: TGTGCCAGCAGCCAAGATCGGTCTAGCGGGAGGAGGGGGCAGTTCTTC

v_call: TRBV7-8
clone_size: few
d_call: -
j_call: TRBJ2-2
cdr3_aa: CASSLSGSELFF
cdr3_nt: TGTGCCAGCAGCTTATCCGGGTCGGAGCTGTTTTTT

v_call: TRBV7-2
clone_size: many
d_call: -
j_call: TRBJ2-1
cdr3_aa: CASSLESGSAYNEQFF
cdr3_nt: TGTGCCAGCAGCTTAGAATCAGGGAGCGCCTACAATGAGCAGTTCTTC

v_call: TRBV20-1
clone_size: -
d_call: TRBD2
j_call: TRBJ2-7
cdr3_aa: CSARGPTSGRQTYF
cdr3_nt: TGCAGTGCTAGAGGCCCGACTAGCGGGAGGCAAACGTACTTC

v_call: TRBV6-5
clone_size: -
d_call: TRBD1
j_call: TRBJ1-3
cdr3_aa: CASSSTGQGSGNTIYF
cdr3_nt: TGTGCCAGCAGTTCTACCGGACAGGGCTCTGGAAACACCATATATTTT

v_call: TRBV9
clone_size: few
d_call: TRBD2
j_call: TRBJ2-7
cdr3_aa: CASSPSGSPYEQYF
cdr3_nt: TGTGCCAGCAGCCCCAGCGGGAGCCCCTACGAGCAGTACTTC

v_call: TRBV6-5
clone_size: many
d_call: TRBD2
j_call: TRBJ2-7
cdr3_aa: CASRISSGRARNEQYF
cdr3_nt: TGTGCCAGCCGCATTTCTAGCGGGAGGGCAAGGAACGAGCAGTACTTC

v_call: TRBV4-2
clone_size: few
d_call: -
j_call: TRBJ2-3
cdr3_aa: CASSPGQTPNTDTQYF
cdr3_nt: TGTGCCAGCAGCCCAGGACAGACACCGAACACAGATACGCAGTATTTT

v_call: TRBV6-9
clone_size: -
d_call: TRBD1
j_call: TRBJ1-2
cdr3_aa: CASSYGQAVGNYGYTF
cdr3_nt: TGTGCCAGCAGTTATGGACAGGCTGTTGGAAATTATGGCTACACCTTC

v_call: TRBV7-3
clone_size: many
d_call: TRBD2
j_call: TRBJ2-1
cdr3_aa: CASSWTSGGLDEQFF
cdr3_nt: TGTGCCAGCAGCTGGACTAGCGGGGGCCTCGATGAGCAGTTCTTC

v_call: TRBV18
clone_size: medium-sized
d_call: TRBD2
j_call: TRBJ2-3
cdr3_aa: CASSPRSGRLTDTQYF
cdr3_nt: TGTGCCAGCTCACCACGCAGCGGGAGGCTCACAGATACGCAGTATTTT

v_call: TRBV20-1
clone_size: many
d_call: TRBD1
j_call: TRBJ1-2
cdr3_aa: CSARAHRRDRGRDGYTF
cdr3_nt: TGCAGTGCTAGAGCACATCGCCGGGACAGGGGGCGAGATGGCTACACCTTC

v_call: TRBV7-2
clone_size: many
d_call: -
j_call: TRBJ2-7
cdr3_aa: CASSLALGLPYEQYF
cdr3_nt: TGTGCCAGCAGCTTAGCGCTGGGGCTTCCCTACGAGCAGTACTTC

v_call: TRBV1
clone_size: -
d_call: -
j_call: TRBJ2-7
cdr3_aa: CTSSQKSDSPKGNSYEQYF
cdr3_nt: TGCACCAGCAGCCAAAAAAGCGACTCACCAAAAGGGAATTCCTACGAGCAGTACTTC

v_call: TRBV7-9
clone_size: few
d_call: TRBD1
j_call: TRBJ1-4
cdr3_aa: CASSPGTGGGSEKLFF
cdr3_nt: TGTGCCAGCAGCCCCGGGACAGGGGGCGGTAGTGAAAAACTGTTTTTT

v_call: TRBV12-2
clone_size: few
d_call: -
j_call: TRBJ2-1
cdr3_aa: CASRYPGTSHNEQFF
cdr3_nt: TGTGCAAGTCGCTACCCCGGGACTTCTCACAATGAGCAGTTCTTC

v_call: TRBV5-4
clone_size: few
d_call: -
j_call: TRBJ1-3
cdr3_aa: CASSHGSRGIGNTIYF
cdr3_nt: TGTGCCAGCAGCCACGGTAGTCGCGGGATTGGAAACACCATATATTTT

v_call: TRBV12-3/TRBV12-4
clone_size: -
d_call: TRBD2
j_call: TRBJ2-1
cdr3_aa: CASSLGTSGWNEQFF
cdr3_nt: TGTGCCAGCAGTTTAGGGACTAGCGGGTGGAATGAGCAGTTCTTC

v_call: TRBV12-3/TRBV12-4
clone_size: -
d_call: -
j_call: TRBJ1-1
cdr3_aa: CASSANILRTEAFF
cdr3_nt: TGTGCCAGCAGCGCCAACATCCTCCGCACTGAAGCTTTCTTT

v_call: TRBV3-1
clone_size: few
d_call: TRBD2
j_call: TRBJ2-2
cdr3_aa: CASSQVAGARHGGELFF
cdr3_nt: TGTGCCAGCAGCCAAGTCGCGGGAGCCCGGCACGGCGGGGAGCTGTTTTTT

v_call: TRBV12-3/TRBV12-4
clone_size: -
d_call: -
j_call: TRBJ1-1
cdr3_aa: CASSRAGNAEAFF
cdr3_nt: TGTGCCAGCAGTCGGGCAGGGAACGCTGAAGCTTTCTTT

v_call: TRBV29-1
clone_size: many
d_call: -
j_call: TRBJ2-1
cdr3_aa: CSVQWGSNEQFF
cdr3_nt: TGCAGCGTTCAATGGGGATCCAATGAGCAGTTCTTC

v_call: TRBV11-3
clone_size: -
d_call: TRBD2
j_call: TRBJ2-1
cdr3_aa: CASSLSWSGVYNEQFF
cdr3_nt: TGTGCCAGCAGCCTGAGTTGGAGCGGGGTTTACAATGAGCAGTTCTTC

v_call: TRBV2
clone_size: -
d_call: -
j_call: TRBJ2-1
cdr3_aa: CASSVFREQFF
cdr3_nt: TGTGCCAGCAGTGTATTTCGTGAGCAGTTCTTC

v_call: TRBV5-1
clone_size: many
d_call: -
j_call: TRBJ2-4
cdr3_aa: CASSLAGATKNIQYF
cdr3_nt: TGCGCCAGCAGCTTGGCAGGGGCAACCAAAAACATTCAGTACTTC

v_call: TRBV27
clone_size: few
d_call: TRBD1
j_call: TRBJ2-7
cdr3_aa: CASSLSDRGISYEQYF
cdr3_nt: TGTGCCAGCAGTCTATCCGACAGGGGGATTTCCTACGAGCAGTACTTC

v_call: TRBV6-1
clone_size: few
d_call: -
j_call: TRBJ1-5
cdr3_aa: CASSHGHPDQPQHF
cdr3_nt: TGTGCCAGCAGCCACGGGCATCCCGATCAGCCCCAGCATTTT

v_call: TRBV6-1
clone_size: -
d_call: -
j_call: TRBJ2-2
cdr3_aa: CASSEDGPRMTTGELFF
cdr3_nt: TGTGCCAGCAGCGAGGACGGACCCCGGATGACAACCGGGGAGCTGTTTTTT

v_call: TRBV11-1
clone_size: many
d_call: TRBD1
j_call: TRBJ2-5
cdr3_aa: CASSPQGAQETQYF
cdr3_nt: TGTGCCAGCAGCCCCCAGGGGGCCCAAGAGACCCAGTACTTC

v_call: TRBV11-2
clone_size: many
d_call: TRBD1
j_call: TRBJ1-2
cdr3_aa: CASEPGQGSLGYGYTF
cdr3_nt: TGTGCCAGCGAGCCGGGACAGGGATCTCTTGGCTATGGCTACACCTTC

v_call: TRBV11-1
clone_size: few
d_call: TRBD1
j_call: TRBJ1-1
cdr3_aa: CASSATGRGTEAFF
cdr3_nt: TGTGCCAGCAGCGCGACAGGGAGGGGTACTGAAGCTTTCTTT

v_call: TRBV20-1
clone_size: few
d_call: TRBD1
j_call: TRBJ2-1
cdr3_aa: CSADRVYNEQFF
cdr3_nt: TGCAGTGCTGACAGGGTCTACAATGAGCAGTTCTTC

v_call: TRBV20-1
clone_size: many
d_call: TRBD2
j_call: TRBJ2-3
cdr3_aa: CSADRLAGGNPDTQYF
cdr3_nt: TGCAGTGCCGATCGACTAGCGGGAGGGAACCCAGATACGCAGTATTTT

v_call: TRBV7-7
clone_size: many
d_call: -
j_call: TRBJ2-7
cdr3_aa: CASSSGLGDSYEQYF
cdr3_nt: TGTGCCAGCAGCTCAGGGTTGGGTGACTCCTACGAGCAGTACTTC

v_call: TRBV7-9
clone_size: -
d_call: -
j_call: TRBJ2-5
cdr3_aa: CATRFGSSFETQYF
cdr3_nt: TGTGCCACCAGGTTTGGCAGCTCTTTTGAGACCCAGTACTTC

v_call: TRBV11-2
clone_size: many
d_call: TRBD1
j_call: TRBJ1-5
cdr3_aa: CASSSQGVNQPQHF
cdr3_nt: TGTGCCAGCAGCTCCCAGGGGGTCAATCAGCCCCAGCATTTT

v_call: TRBV6-6
clone_size: many
d_call: -
j_call: TRBJ1-4
cdr3_aa: CASSYGALATNEKLFF
cdr3_nt: TGTGCCAGCAGTTACGGGGCCCTCGCAACTAATGAAAAACTGTTTTTT

v_call: TRBV12-2
clone_size: many
d_call: -
j_call: TRBJ2-3
cdr3_aa: CASRLAGGRTGTDTQYF
cdr3_nt: TGTGCAAGTCGCTTAGCAGGGGGTCGGACAGGCACAGATACGCAGTATTTT